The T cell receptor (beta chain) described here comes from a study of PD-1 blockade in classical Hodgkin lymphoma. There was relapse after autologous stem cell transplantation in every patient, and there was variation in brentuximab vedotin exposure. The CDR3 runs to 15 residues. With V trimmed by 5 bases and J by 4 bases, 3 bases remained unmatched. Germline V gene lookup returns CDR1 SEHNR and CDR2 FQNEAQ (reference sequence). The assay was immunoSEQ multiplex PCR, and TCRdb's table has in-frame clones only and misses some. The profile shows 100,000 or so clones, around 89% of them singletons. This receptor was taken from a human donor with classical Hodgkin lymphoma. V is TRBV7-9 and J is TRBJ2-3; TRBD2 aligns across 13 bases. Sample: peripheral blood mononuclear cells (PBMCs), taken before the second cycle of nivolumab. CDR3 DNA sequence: TGTGCCAGCAGCCGACTAGCGGGGGGAGCAGATACGCAGTATTTT. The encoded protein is CASSRLAGGADTQYF.